The clone carrying this TCR beta chain was seen repeatedly, ten times or more. The data originate from a study of regulatory T cells in long-lasting Graves disease. Through Arm-PCR of CDR3 regions and iRepertoire HTBI primers, TCR beta libraries were built. Using its own MiXCR run on the multiplex PCR reads, TCRdb lists one record per CDR3 protein. The profile shows approximately 350,000 distinct CDR3 sequences, around 15% of them singletons. Described time point: newly diagnosed GD, antithyroid drugs for less than 3 months. From PBMCs, RNA was extracted and then used to make the TCR library. The CDR3 is 14 amino acids. Germline values: CDR1 SNHLY, CDR2 FYNNEI. Trimming removed 6 bases at V and 8 bases at J, with 19 bases between. These sequences were also reported in another study, on T cells in Graves' hyperthyroidism and ophthalmopathy. That paper adds: No progression to ophthalmopathy during 18 months of follow-up defined stable disease.

The TCR sequence derives from a woman younger than 30 with Graves disease. The specimen comprised peripheral blood mononuclear cells (PBMCs), sampled at new diagnosis, from a patient treated with antithyroid drugs. This chain connects TRBV2 to TRBJ1-2; no reliable D call. The CDR3 loop reads CASRPQVGGLGYTF. The CDR3 DNA reads TGTGCCAGCAGGCCTCAGGTGGGCGGCTTAGGCTACACCTTC.